Shown below are 31 T cell receptor beta chains from a single sample sequenced in a study of T cells after posttransplantation cyclophosphamide. Sequencing used immunoSEQ multiplex PCR; TCRdb keeps in-frame clones, though not all of them. Listed for the sample are 25,000 to 35,000 clones, none seen a single time. Specimen: PBMCs. All receptors derive from a woman in her 30s in good health and a related stem cell transplant donor.

There are many counts of this clone. V and J are TRBV5-4 and TRBJ2-7; TRBD1 is a possible D gene (8 bases). The CDR3 extends over 14 amino acids. V was pared by 2 bases and J by 3 bases, with 12 bases between. Germline V gives CDR1 SGHNT, CDR2 YYREEE (reference sequence). CDR3 sequence: CASSLQGGNYEQYF. CDR3 in DNA: TGTGCCAGCAGCTTACAGGGGGGGAACTACGAGCAGTACTTC.

The chain carries TRBV27 and TRBJ2-1; 10 bases map to TRBD2. This CDR3 has 16 amino acids. Germline loops: CDR1 MNHEY, CDR2 SMNVEV (reference sequence). V trimming: 3 bases; J trimming: 5 bases; junction bases outside the gene matches: 7. The CDR3 nucleotides are TGTGCCAGCAGTTTTTTAGCGGGGGGCCGTGACAATGAGCAGTTCTTC. It codes for CASSFLAGGRDNEQFF.

This clone was counted at least ten times. The chain links TRBV6-2 or TRBV6-3 to TRBJ2-1, with 11 bases lining up with TRBD2. CDR1 MNHEY and CDR2 SVGEGT come from the germline V gene. The CDR3 length is 16 residues. V shed 4 bases, J shed 3 bases, and the junction held 5 bases outside the gene matches. Here the CDR3 reads CASSSLAGGFYNEQFF. As DNA, the CDR3 is TGTGCCAGCAGTTCCCTAGCGGGGGGATTCTACAATGAGCAGTTCTTC.

Comment on this clone: The junction and the germline gene differ at one end; a read error may be behind it. The chain links TRBV30 to TRBJ2-7, with TRBD1 matching over 9 bases. CDR3 length equals 12 residues. Germline-derived CDR1 and CDR2 are GTSNPN and SVGIG (reference sequence). CDR3 protein: CAWDRGAYQQYF. Written as DNA, the CDR3 is TGTGCCTGGGACAGGGGGGCCTACCAGCAGTACTTC.

This clone was seen many times. The J gene is TRBJ2-3, the V gene TRBV2; TRBD1 is a possible D gene (5 bases). Germline V gives CDR1 SNHLY, CDR2 FYNNEI. The CDR3 contains 17 residues. Between the trimmed V and J ends, which lost 0 bases and 2 bases, there was a span of 15 bases. The CDR3 sequence: CASSEARGTVFTDTQYF. The DNA for the CDR3 is TGTGCCAGCAGTGAAGCAAGGGGAACAGTATTCACAGATACGCAGTATTTT.

This clone has ten or more counts. V is TRBV5-1 and J is TRBJ2-1, with D unclear. V lost 4 bases to trimming and J lost 10 bases, with 9 bases between them. The CDR3 sequence is 11 residues long. Germline loops: CDR1 SGHRS, CDR2 YFSETQ. This CDR3 reads CASSLTREQFF. The CDR3 DNA is TGCGCCAGCAGCCTCACCAGGGAGCAGTTCTTC. Using reference TRBV5-1 and TRBJ2-1 for the parts outside the CDR3, the full variable domain is KAGVTQTPRYLIKTRGQQVTLSCSPISGHRSVSWYQQTPGQGLQFLFEYFSETQRNKGNFPGRFSGRQFSNSRSEMNVSTLELGDSALYLCASSLTREQFFGPGTRLTVL.

This chain links TRBV6-4 with TRBJ2-5; TRBD1 matches at 9 bases. The J call may be in error: the DNA end matches TRBJ2-7 better. There are 15 residues in the CDR3. Germline CDR1 reads MRHNA; CDR2 reads SNTAGT. As DNA, the CDR3 is TGTGCCAGCAGTGCCGACTCGACAGGGGGCTACGAGCAGTACTTC. Its protein product is CASSADSTGGYEQYF.

This clone was found many times. The rearrangement uses TRBV6-2 or TRBV6-3 and TRBJ2-3; TRBD2 might be the D (6 bases). V was shortened by 6 bases and J by 3 bases, with 13 bases between the two germline ends. The length of the CDR3 is 14 residues. CDR1 and CDR2 (germline): MNHEY, SVGEGT. CDR3 in DNA: TGTGCCAGCAGGGTTAGCGGTTCGACAGATACGCAGTATTTT. Translation gives CASRVSGSTDTQYF.

This clone has ten or more counts. This chain joins TRBV9 and TRBJ1-3; 7 nucleotides line up with TRBD1. V lost 0 bases and J lost 1; bases outside the gene matches: 4. The V gene's germline CDR1 is SGDLS and CDR2 YYNGEE. The length of the CDR3 is 16 residues. CDR3 amino acids: CASSVGLRGSGNTIYF. The DNA for the CDR3 is TGTGCCAGCAGCGTAGGCCTCAGGGGGTCTGGAAACACCATATATTTT.

The V gene is TRBV25-1, the J gene TRBJ1-5; 7 nucleotides match TRBD1. The V gene end was trimmed by 7 bases and the J gene end by 1 base; junction bases not matched to a gene: 16. Germline values: CDR1 MGHDK, CDR2 SYGVNS. The CDR3 is 18 residues long. The CDR3 DNA is TGTGCCAGCATCCCAACCCCCCGCAGGGGGTGGAGCAATCAGCCCCAGCATTTT. Amino acid sequence: CASIPTPRRGWSNQPQHF. The full variable domain, with the rest looked up from reference TRBV25-1 and TRBJ1-5, is EADIYQTPRYLVIGTGKKITLECSQTMGHDKMYWYQQDPGMELHLIHYSYGVNSTEKGDLSSESTVSRIRTEHFPLTLESARPSHTSQYLCASIPTPRRGWSNQPQHFGDGTRLSIL.

This clone has a handful of counts. V gene TRBV11-2 combines with J gene TRBJ1-2; TRBD1 matches at 9 bases. The CDR3 spans 14 residues. With 3 bases clipped from V and 5 bases from J, the junction kept 4 bases outside the gene matches. Per germline, CDR1 SGHAT and CDR2 FQNNGV. CDR3 in amino acids: CASSLTGGSYGYTF. In DNA form, the CDR3 reads TGTGCCAGCAGCTTGACAGGGGGGTCTTATGGCTACACCTTC.

The sample holds many counts of this clone. CDR3 nucleotide sequence: TGTGCCAGCAGTTTAAGGGGAGAAAAACTGTTTTTT. Protein sequence: CASSLRGEKLFF. V usage is TRBV12-3 or TRBV12-4 and J usage is TRBJ1-4, with a tentative D call TRBD1 (5 bases). Trimming took 2 bases from V and 8 from J, leaving 6 bases between them. This CDR3 is 12 amino acids long.

The V call is TRBV12-3 or TRBV12-4, the J call TRBJ2-3; TRBD1 is a possible D gene (6 bases). V gave up 5 bases and J gave up 1 base, with 16 bases separating them. The CDR3 is 16 residues long. The CDR3 here is CASSVQSGHGTDTQYF. The CDR3, as DNA: TGTGCCAGCAGTGTTCAATCGGGACACGGCACAGATACGCAGTATTTT.

Many counts were recorded for this clone. This sequence joins TRBV10-3 and TRBJ1-4; D call uncertain. Trimming took 0 bases from V and 4 from J, leaving 6 bases between them. The CDR3 is made up of 14 amino acids. CDR1 ENHRY and CDR2 SYGVKD come from the germline V gene. CDR3: CAISESPSNEKLFF. CDR3 DNA sequence: TGTGCCATCAGTGAGTCTCCCAGTAATGAAAAACTGTTTTTT.

In this sample, this clone turned up many times. This rearrangement joins TRBV7-9 to TRBJ2-5, with D perhaps matching TRBD1 (5 bases). The V gene's germline CDR1 is SEHNR and CDR2 FQNEAQ (reference sequence). This CDR3 has 15 residues. Trimming shortened V by 1 base and J by 6 bases, and 15 bases separated the two germline ends. The CDR3 region is CASSLVWQGGKTQYF. The CDR3 DNA sequence: TGTGCCAGCAGCTTAGTGTGGCAGGGTGGGAAGACCCAGTACTTC. Supplemented by reference TRBV7-9 and TRBJ2-5, the full variable domain reads DTGVSQNPRHKITKRGQNVTFRCDPISEHNRLYWYRQTLGQGPEFLTYFQNEAQLEKSRLLSDRFSAERPKGSFSTLEIQRTEQGDSAMYLCASSLVWQGGKTQYFGPGTRLLVL.

This clone was observed at least ten times. CDR3: CASSQGTRGYF. The CDR3 DNA reads as TGTGCCAGCAGCCAGGGGACTAGGGGATACTTC. This chain uses TRBV6-2 or TRBV6-3 with TRBJ2-7, with 8 nucleotides matching TRBD2. CDR1 is MNHEY, CDR2 SVGEGT, per germline. The CDR3 is 11 residues long. After removal of 6 bases from V and 13 bases from J, the junction contained 8 bases not matched to a gene.

This clone has ten or more counts. The chain is built from TRBV19 and TRBJ1-3; D gene unclear. V was shortened by 2 bases and J by 1 base, with 15 bases between the two germline ends. Germline CDR1 reads LNHDA; CDR2 reads SQIVND (reference sequence). There are 17 residues in the CDR3. The CDR3 DNA sequence: TGTGCCAGTAGTATAATTCAGGCGTCGGTATCTGGAAACACCATATATTTT. Its protein is CASSIIQASVSGNTIYF. Together with reference TRBV19 and TRBJ1-3, the CDR3 gives the full variable domain: DGGITQSPKYLFRKEGQNVTLSCEQNLNHDAMYWYRQDPGQGLRLIYYSQIVNDFQKGDIAEGYSVSREKKESFPLTVTSAQKNPTAFYLCASSIIQASVSGNTIYFGEGSWLTVV.

This clone was counted ten times or more. The V and J genes are TRBV19 and TRBJ1-1, with D possibly matching TRBD1 (6 bases). Per germline, CDR1 LNHDA and CDR2 SQIVND (reference sequence). V was shortened by 0 bases and J by 4 bases, with 18 bases between the two germline ends. The CDR3 is made up of 17 amino acids. The chain's CDR3 is CASSIDQFTGQATEAFF. In DNA form, the CDR3 reads TGTGCCAGTAGTATAGATCAATTCACAGGGCAGGCCACTGAAGCTTTCTTT.

This clone was seen at least ten times. The genes are TRBV6-1 and TRBJ1-2, with TRBD1 matching 8 bases. Germline CDR1 and CDR2: MNHNS and SASEGT. Trimming at V came to 6 bases and at J to 5 bases, leaving 5 bases not matched to a gene. This CDR3 comprises 13 residues. The CDR3 nucleotides are TGTGCCAGCAGCCGCGACAGGGGTTATGGCTACACCTTC. Its translation is CASSRDRGYGYTF.

This clone was observed many times. The V and J genes are TRBV19 and TRBJ2-3, with D possibly matching TRBD2 (6 bases). Germline CDR1 reads LNHDA; CDR2 reads SQIVND (reference sequence). There are 14 residues in the CDR3. V dropped 6 bases and J dropped 3 bases, with 13 bases sitting between them. The CDR3 is CASRGMGGTDTQYF. CDR3 DNA: TGTGCCAGTAGGGGGATGGGGGGTACAGATACGCAGTATTTT.

This clone was seen many times. The CDR3 nucleotides are TGTGCCAGCAGCTTGGGGACAGGGGTGGGGAGCACTGAAGCTTTCTTT. This codes for CASSLGTGVGSTEAFF. The chain recombines TRBV5-6 with TRBJ1-1; 9 nucleotides agree with TRBD1. Trimming removed 0 bases from V and 4 bases from J; junction bases left unmatched: 7. CDR1 is SGHDT, CDR2 YYEEEE, per germline. The CDR3 totals 16 residues.

This clone was detected many times. The rearrangement joins TRBV12-3 or TRBV12-4 to TRBJ1-5; D possibly corresponds to TRBD1 (6 bases). V was cut by 8 bases and J by 7 bases, with 12 bases left in between. This CDR3 comprises 12 residues. The CDR3 loop reads CASSDRPQPQHF. As DNA, the CDR3 is TGTGCCAGCTCAGACAGGCCCCAGCCCCAGCATTTT.

Ten or more counts support this clone. The rearrangement uses TRBV28 and TRBJ1-2, with TRBD1 as a possible D gene (5 bases). Germline CDR1 reads MDHEN; CDR2 reads SYDVKM. Trimming pared 6 bases from V and 3 bases from J, leaving 14 bases between. The length of the CDR3 is 14 residues. Here the CDR3 reads CASRLQQEDYGYTF. The CDR3 region has the DNA TGTGCCAGCAGGCTCCAACAGGAGGACTATGGCTACACCTTC.

This clone was recorded many times. This chain connects TRBV11-2 to TRBJ1-4; D possibly corresponds to TRBD1 (6 bases). Germline V gene sequence: CDR1 SGHAT, CDR2 FQNNGV. This CDR3 comprises 16 residues. V was cut by 5 bases and J by 8 bases, with 21 bases left in between. The CDR3 loop is CASSRKTGLKDEKLFF. CDR3 sequence (DNA): TGTGCCAGCAGCAGGAAAACAGGGTTGAAGGACGAAAAACTGTTTTTT.

This clone was seen repeatedly, ten times or more. The chain links TRBV28 to TRBJ1-5, with TRBD1 as a possible D gene (5 bases). The ends were cut back, 5 bases at V and 5 bases at J, with 16 bases in the middle. The CDR3 has 15 amino acids. Germline lookup yields CDR1 MDHEN and CDR2 SYDVKM. The CDR3 DNA reads TGTGCCAGCAGTCGACAGAGCGTAGCACATCAGCCCCAGCATTTT. Translated: CASSRQSVAHQPQHF.

This clone was seen at least ten times. The genes are TRBV11-2 and TRBJ1-1; no clear D gene. The germline CDR1 and CDR2 sequences are SGHAT and FQNNGV. V dropped 6 bases and J dropped 0 bases, with 8 bases sitting between them. The length of the CDR3 is 13 residues. As DNA, the CDR3 is TGTGCCAGCAGTCTAGAGGTGAACACTGAAGCTTTCTTT. Amino acid sequence: CASSLEVNTEAFF.

This clone has ten or more counts. The chain couples TRBV19 to TRBJ2-3; TRBD1 aligns across 9 bases. J gave up 3 bases and V 5 bases, and 6 bases lay outside the gene matches. Germline CDR1 is LNHDA and CDR2 is SQIVND (reference sequence). The CDR3 length is 15 residues. CDR3 DNA: TGTGCCAGTAGTGCTGGGACAGGGCCTACAGATACGCAGTATTTT. Protein: CASSAGTGPTDTQYF.

This clone was seen more than once but under ten times. This CDR3 reads CASSQGDLQETQYF. The CDR3 coding sequence is TGTGCCAGCAGTCAGGGGGACCTCCAAGAGACCCAGTACTTC. The genes are TRBV12-3 or TRBV12-4 and TRBJ2-5; TRBD1 agrees at 7 bases. V was clipped by 5 bases and J by 1 base; unmatched bases: 4. The CDR3 runs 14 residues.

In its sample, this clone was seen many times. V gene TRBV30 combines with J gene TRBJ2-5, with TRBD2 matching over 10 bases. V was clipped by 1 base and J by 1 base; unmatched bases: 3. Germline V gene lookup returns CDR1 GTSNPN and CDR2 SVGIG (reference sequence). The CDR3 extends over 15 amino acids. In nucleotides, the CDR3 is TGTGCCTGGAGTGCCCAGCGGGGGGGCCAAGAGACCCAGTACTTC. This sequence encodes CAWSAQRGGQETQYF.

This clone has at least ten counts. This rearrangement joins TRBV19 to TRBJ2-5; D is unresolved. Germline assignment: CDR1 LNHDA and CDR2 SQIVND (reference sequence). There are 12 residues in the CDR3. V was cut by 10 bases and J by 1 base, with 10 bases left in between. CDR3 coding DNA: TGTGCCACTGGCAGGTTCCAAGAGACCCAGTACTTC. This codes for CATGRFQETQYF.

This clone occurred many times. The CDR3 sequence is CASSKTENYGYTF. CDR3 sequence (DNA): TGTGCCAGCTCGAAAACAGAGAACTATGGCTACACCTTC. The J gene is TRBJ1-2, the V gene TRBV18, with D hard to call. The CDR3 extends over 13 amino acids. V shed 6 bases and J shed 2 bases, with 10 bases lying between them. Germline-derived CDR1 and CDR2 are KGHSH and LQKENI.